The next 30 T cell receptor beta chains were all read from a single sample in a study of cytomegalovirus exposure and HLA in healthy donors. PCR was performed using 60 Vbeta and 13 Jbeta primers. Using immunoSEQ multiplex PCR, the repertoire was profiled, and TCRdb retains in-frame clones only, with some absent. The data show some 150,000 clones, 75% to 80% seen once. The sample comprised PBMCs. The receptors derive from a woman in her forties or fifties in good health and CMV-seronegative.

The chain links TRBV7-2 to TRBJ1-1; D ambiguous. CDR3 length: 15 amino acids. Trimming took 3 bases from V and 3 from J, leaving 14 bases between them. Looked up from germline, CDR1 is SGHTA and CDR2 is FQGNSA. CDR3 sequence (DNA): TGTGCCAGCAGCTTTGGAGGGTCTTTGGACACTGAAGCTTTCTTT. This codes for CASSFGGSLDTEAFF.

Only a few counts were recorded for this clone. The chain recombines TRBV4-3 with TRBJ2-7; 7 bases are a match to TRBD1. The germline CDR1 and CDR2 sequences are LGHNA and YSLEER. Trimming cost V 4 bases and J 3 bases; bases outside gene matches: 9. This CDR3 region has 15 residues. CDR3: CASSLSGDRDYEQYF. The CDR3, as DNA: TGCGCCAGCAGCCTCTCAGGAGACAGGGACTACGAGCAGTACTTC.

The CDR3 DNA reads as TGTGCCAGCAGCCCGGACAGGGAAACTCCCTACGAGCAGTACTTC. This codes for CASSPDRETPYEQYF. V gene TRBV7-9 combines with J gene TRBJ2-7, with 8 bases fitting TRBD1. CDR1 and CDR2 (germline): SEHNR, FQNEAQ (reference sequence). The CDR3 has 15 amino acids. V was pared by 5 bases and J by 2 bases, with 8 bases of the junction left unmatched.

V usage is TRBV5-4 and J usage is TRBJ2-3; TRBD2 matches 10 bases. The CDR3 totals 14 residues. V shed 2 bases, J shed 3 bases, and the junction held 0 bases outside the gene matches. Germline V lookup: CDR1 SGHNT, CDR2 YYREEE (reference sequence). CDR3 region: CASSLAGGTDTQYF. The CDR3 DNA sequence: TGTGCCAGCAGCTTAGCGGGGGGGACAGATACGCAGTATTTT.

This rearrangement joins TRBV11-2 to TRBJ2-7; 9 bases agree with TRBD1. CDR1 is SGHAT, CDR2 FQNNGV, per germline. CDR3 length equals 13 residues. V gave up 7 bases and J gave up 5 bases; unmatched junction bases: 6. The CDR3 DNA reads TGTGCCAGCAACTCCGGGACAGGGAACGAGCAGTACTTC. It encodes CASNSGTGNEQYF.

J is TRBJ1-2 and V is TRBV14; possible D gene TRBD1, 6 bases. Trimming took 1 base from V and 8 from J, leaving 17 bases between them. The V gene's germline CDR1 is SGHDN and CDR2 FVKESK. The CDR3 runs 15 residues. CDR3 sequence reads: CASSQVGRGIGGYTF. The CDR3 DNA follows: TGTGCCAGCAGCCAAGTAGGCAGGGGAATTGGCGGCTACACCTTC. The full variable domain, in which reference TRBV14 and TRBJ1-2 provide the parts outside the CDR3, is EAGVTQFPSHSVIEKGQTVTLRCDPISGHDNLYWYRRVMGKEIKFLLHFVKESKQDESGMPNNRFLAERTGGTYSTLKVQPAELEDSGVYFCASSQVGRGIGGYTFGSGTRLTVV.

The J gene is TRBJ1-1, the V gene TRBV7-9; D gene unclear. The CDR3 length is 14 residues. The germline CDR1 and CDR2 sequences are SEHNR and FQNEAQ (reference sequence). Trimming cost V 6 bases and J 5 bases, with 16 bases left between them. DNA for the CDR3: TGTGCCAGCAGTCCGTCGGCCGCCGGGACTGAAGCTTTCTTT. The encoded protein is CASSPSAAGTEAFF.

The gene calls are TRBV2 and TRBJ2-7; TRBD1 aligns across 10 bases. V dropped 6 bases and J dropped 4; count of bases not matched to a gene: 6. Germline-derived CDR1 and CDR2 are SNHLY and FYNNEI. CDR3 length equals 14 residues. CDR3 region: CASRERTGGYEQYF. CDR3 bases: TGTGCCAGCAGAGAACGGACAGGGGGATACGAGCAGTACTTC.

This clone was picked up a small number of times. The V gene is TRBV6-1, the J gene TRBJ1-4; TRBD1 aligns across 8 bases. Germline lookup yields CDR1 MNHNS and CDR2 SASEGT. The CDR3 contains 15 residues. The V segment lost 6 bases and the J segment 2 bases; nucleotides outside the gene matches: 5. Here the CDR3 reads CASSLNRGTNEKLFF. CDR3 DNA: TGTGCCAGCAGCCTAAACAGGGGGACTAATGAAAAACTGTTTTTT.

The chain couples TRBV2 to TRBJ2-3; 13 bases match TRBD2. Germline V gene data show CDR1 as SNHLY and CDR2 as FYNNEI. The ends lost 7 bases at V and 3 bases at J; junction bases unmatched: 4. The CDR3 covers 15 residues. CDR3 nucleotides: TGTGCCAGCACTCCGACTAGCGGGGGGACAGATACGCAGTATTTT. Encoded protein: CASTPTSGGTDTQYF.

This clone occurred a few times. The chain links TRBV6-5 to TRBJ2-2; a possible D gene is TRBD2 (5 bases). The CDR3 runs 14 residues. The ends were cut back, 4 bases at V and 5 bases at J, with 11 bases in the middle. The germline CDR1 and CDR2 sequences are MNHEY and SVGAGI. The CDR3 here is CASSSGSSTGELFF. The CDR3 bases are TGTGCCAGCAGTTCGGGGAGTTCGACCGGGGAGCTGTTTTTT.

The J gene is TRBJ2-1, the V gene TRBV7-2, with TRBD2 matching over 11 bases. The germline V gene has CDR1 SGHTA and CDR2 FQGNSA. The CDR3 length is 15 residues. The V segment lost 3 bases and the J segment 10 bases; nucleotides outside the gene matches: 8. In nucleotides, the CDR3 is TGTGCCAGCAGCTTGATAGCGGGGGGGCCTGAAGAGCAGTTCTTC. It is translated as CASSLIAGGPEEQFF. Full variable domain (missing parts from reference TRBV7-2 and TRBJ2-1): GAGVSQSPSNKVTEKGKDVELRCDPISGHTALYWYRQSLGQGLEFLIYFQGNSAPDKSGLPSDRFSAERTGGSVSTLTIQRTQQEDSAVYLCASSLIAGGPEEQFFGPGTRLTVL.

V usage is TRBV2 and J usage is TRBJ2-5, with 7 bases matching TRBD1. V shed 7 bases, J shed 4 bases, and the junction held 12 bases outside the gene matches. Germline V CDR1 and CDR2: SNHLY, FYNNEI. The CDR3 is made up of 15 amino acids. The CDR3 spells CASTRTGSRGETQYF. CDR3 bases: TGTGCCAGCACCAGGACAGGATCAAGGGGAGAGACCCAGTACTTC.

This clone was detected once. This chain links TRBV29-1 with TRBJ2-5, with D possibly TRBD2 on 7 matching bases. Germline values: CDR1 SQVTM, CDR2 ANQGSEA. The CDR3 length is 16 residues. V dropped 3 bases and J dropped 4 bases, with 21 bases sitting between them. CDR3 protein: CSVETPRGGGTETQYF. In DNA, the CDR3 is TGCAGCGTTGAGACCCCCCGAGGGGGGGGCACAGAGACCCAGTACTTC. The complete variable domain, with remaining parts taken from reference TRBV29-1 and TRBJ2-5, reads SAVISQKPSRDICQRGTSLTIQCQVDSQVTMMFWYRQQPGQSLTLIATANQGSEATYESGFVIDKFPISRPNLTFSTLTVSNMSPEDSSIYLCSVETPRGGGTETQYFGPGTRLLVL.

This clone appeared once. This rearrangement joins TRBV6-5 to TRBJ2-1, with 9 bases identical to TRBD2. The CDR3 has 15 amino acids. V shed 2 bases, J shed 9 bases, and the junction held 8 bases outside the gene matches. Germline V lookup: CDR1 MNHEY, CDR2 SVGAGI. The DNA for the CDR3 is TGTGCCAGCAGTTACGGGGCGGGGGGGGCTAGTGAGCAGTTCTTC. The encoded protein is CASSYGAGGASEQFF.

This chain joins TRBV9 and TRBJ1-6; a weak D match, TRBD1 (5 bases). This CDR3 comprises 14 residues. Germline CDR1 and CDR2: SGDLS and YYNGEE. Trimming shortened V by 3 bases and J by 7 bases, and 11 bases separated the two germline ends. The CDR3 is CASSGPGGNSPLHF. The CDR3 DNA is TGTGCCAGCAGCGGTCCCGGGGGAAATTCACCCCTCCACTTT.

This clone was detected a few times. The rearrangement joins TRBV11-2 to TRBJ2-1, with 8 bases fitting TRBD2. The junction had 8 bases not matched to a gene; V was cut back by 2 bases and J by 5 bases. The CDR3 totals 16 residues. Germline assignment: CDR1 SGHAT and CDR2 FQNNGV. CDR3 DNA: TGTGCCAGCAGCTTACGGGGTAGCGGGGTTAACAATGAGCAGTTCTTC. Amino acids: CASSLRGSGVNNEQFF.

The CDR3 reads CASSFQGDSGNTIYF. In nucleotides, the CDR3 is TGTGCCAGCAGCTTTCAAGGGGACTCTGGAAACACCATATATTTT. The V gene is TRBV11-2, the J gene TRBJ1-3, with D possibly matching TRBD1 (5 bases). The V end was cut by 3 bases, the J end by 0 bases, with 9 bases between. Germline CDR1 and CDR2: SGHAT and FQNNGV. The CDR3 length is 15 residues.

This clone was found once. CDR3 nucleotide sequence: TGTGCCAGCGGGCAGCCAACTAATGAAAAACTGTTTTTT. Its protein is CASGQPTNEKLFF. V is TRBV2 and J is TRBJ1-4; no clear D. CDR1 and CDR2 from the germline V gene are SNHLY and FYNNEI. Trimming took off 8 bases at V and 0 bases at J, with 7 bases between the two ends. The CDR3 spans 13 residues.

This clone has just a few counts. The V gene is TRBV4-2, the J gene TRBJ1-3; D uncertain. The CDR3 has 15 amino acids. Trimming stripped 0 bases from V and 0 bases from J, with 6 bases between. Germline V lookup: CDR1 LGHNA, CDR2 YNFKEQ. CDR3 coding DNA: TGTGCCAGCAGCCAAGATCCGGGCTCTGGAAACACCATATATTTT. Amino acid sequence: CASSQDPGSGNTIYF.

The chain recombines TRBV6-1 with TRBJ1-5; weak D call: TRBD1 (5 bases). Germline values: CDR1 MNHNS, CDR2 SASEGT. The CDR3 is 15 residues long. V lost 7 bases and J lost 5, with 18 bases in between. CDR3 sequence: CASNLPKGLDQPQHF. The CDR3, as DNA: TGTGCCAGCAATCTACCGAAGGGGCTGGATCAGCCCCAGCATTTT.

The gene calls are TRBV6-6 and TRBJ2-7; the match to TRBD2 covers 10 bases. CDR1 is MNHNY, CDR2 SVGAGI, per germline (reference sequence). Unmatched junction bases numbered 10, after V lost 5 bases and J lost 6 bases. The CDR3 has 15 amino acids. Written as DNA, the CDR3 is TGTGCCAGCAGTAAGATAGCGGGGGGTTCTTCCGAGCAGTACTTC. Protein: CASSKIAGGSSEQYF.

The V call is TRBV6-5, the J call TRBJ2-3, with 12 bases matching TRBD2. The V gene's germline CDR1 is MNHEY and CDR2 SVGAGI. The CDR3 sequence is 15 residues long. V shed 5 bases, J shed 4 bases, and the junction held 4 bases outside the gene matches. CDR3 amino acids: CASSTSGGSADTQYF. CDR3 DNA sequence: TGTGCCAGCAGTACTAGCGGGGGGTCCGCAGATACGCAGTATTTT.

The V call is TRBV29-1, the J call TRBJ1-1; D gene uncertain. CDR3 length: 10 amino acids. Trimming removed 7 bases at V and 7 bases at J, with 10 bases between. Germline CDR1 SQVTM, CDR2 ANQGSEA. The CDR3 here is CSASRGEAFF. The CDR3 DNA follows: TGCAGCGCCAGCCGCGGTGAAGCTTTCTTT. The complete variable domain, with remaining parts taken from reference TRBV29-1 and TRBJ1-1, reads SAVISQKPSRDICQRGTSLTIQCQVDSQVTMMFWYRQQPGQSLTLIATANQGSEATYESGFVIDKFPISRPNLTFSTLTVSNMSPEDSSIYLCSASRGEAFFGQGTRLTVV.

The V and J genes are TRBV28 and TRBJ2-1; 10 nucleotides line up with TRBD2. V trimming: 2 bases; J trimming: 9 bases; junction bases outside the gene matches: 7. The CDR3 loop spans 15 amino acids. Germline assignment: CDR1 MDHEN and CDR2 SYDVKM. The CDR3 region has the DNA TGTGCCAGCAGTTTAGTCCAAGCGGGGGGGGGTGAGCAGTTCTTC. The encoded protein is CASSLVQAGGGEQFF.

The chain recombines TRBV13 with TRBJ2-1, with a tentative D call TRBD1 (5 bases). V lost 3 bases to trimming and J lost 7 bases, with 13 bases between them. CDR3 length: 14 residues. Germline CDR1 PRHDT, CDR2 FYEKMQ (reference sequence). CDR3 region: CASSFVAAGNEQFF. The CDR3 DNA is TGTGCCAGCAGCTTTGTTGCCGCAGGGAATGAGCAGTTCTTC.

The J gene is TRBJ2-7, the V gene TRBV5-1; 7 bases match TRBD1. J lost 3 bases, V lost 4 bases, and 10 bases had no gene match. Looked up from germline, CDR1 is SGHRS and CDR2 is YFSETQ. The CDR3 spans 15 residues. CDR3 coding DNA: TGCGCCAGCAGCCCCGGGACAGAACCCCTCTACGAGCAGTACTTC. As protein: CASSPGTEPLYEQYF. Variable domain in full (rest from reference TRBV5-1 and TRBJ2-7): KAGVTQTPRYLIKTRGQQVTLSCSPISGHRSVSWYQQTPGQGLQFLFEYFSETQRNKGNFPGRFSGRQFSNSRSEMNVSTLELGDSALYLCASSPGTEPLYEQYFGPGTRLTVT.

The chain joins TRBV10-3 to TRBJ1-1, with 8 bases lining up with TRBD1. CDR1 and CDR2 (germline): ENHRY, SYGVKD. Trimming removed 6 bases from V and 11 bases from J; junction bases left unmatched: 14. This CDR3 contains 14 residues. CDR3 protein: CAIRGQVGTDGAFF. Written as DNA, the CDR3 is TGTGCCATCAGGGGACAGGTCGGAACTGACGGGGCTTTCTTT.

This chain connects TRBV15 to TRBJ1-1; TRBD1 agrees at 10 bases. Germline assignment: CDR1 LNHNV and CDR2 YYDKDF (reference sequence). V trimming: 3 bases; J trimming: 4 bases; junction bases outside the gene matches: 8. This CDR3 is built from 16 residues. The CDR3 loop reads CATSRGIGTGVTEAFF. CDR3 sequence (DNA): TGTGCCACCAGCAGGGGGATCGGGACAGGGGTCACTGAAGCTTTCTTT.

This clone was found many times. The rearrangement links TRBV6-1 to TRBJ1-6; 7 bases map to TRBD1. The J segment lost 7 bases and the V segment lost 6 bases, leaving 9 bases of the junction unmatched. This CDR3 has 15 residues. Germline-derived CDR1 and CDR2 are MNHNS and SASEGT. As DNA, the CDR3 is TGTGCCAGCAGGAGACAGGGATTAACGAATTCACCCCTCCACTTT. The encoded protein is CASRRQGLTNSPLHF.